The clone carrying this T cell receptor beta chain was observed at least ten times. The time point was: newly diagnosed GD, antithyroid drugs for less than 3 months. Construction of the TCR library relied on RNA isolated from PBMCs. Patients were enrolled at an endocrinology department in Xi'an, China. Construction of the TCR beta libraries employed iRepertoire HTBI primers in conjunction with Arm-PCR of CDR3 regions. Methods used by the authors: Gene usage covered over 55 TRBV and roughly 14 TRBJ segments. TCRdb redid the calling of the multiplex PCR reads with MiXCR, one entry per CDR3 protein. These V and J calls rely on TCRdb rather than the paper's analysis. The sample holds around 400,000 distinct CDR3 sequences, about 15% seen once. This sample is part of a study of regulatory T cells in long-lasting Graves disease. Germline loops: CDR1 SGHKS, CDR2 YYEKEE (reference sequence). The CDR3 is 13 residues long. J lost 10 bases, V lost 5 bases, and 10 bases had no gene match.

The sample was also reused in another study, on T cells in Graves' hyperthyroidism and ophthalmopathy.

The chain recombines TRBV5-5 with TRBJ2-5, with 8 bases identical to TRBD1. The sequencing used peripheral blood mononuclear cells (PBMCs), collected at new diagnosis, from a patient treated with antithyroid drugs. The sequence was collected from a middle-aged woman with Graves disease. The CDR3 nucleotides are TGTGCCAGCAGAGTGGCAGGGGGCGAGGGCCAGTACTTC. This translates into CASRVAGGEGQYF. The full variable domain, with the rest looked up from reference TRBV5-5 and TRBJ2-5, is DAGVTQSPTHLIKTRGQQVTLRCSPISGHKSVSWYQQVLGQGPQFIFQYYEKEERGRGNFPDRFSARQFPNYSSELNVNALLLGDSALYLCASRVAGGEGQYFGPGTRLLVL.